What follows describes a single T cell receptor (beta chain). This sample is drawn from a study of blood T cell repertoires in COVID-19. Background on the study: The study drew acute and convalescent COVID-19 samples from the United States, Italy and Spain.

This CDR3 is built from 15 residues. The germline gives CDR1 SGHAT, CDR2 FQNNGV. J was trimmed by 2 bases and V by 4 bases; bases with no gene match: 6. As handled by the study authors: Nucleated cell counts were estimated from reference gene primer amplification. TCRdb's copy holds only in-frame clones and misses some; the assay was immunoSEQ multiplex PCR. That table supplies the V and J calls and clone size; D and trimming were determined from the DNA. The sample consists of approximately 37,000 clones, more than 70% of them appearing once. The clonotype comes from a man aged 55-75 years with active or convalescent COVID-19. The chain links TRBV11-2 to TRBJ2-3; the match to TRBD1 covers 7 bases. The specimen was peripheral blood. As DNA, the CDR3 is TGTGCCAGCAGCTCCAGACAGGGTAACACAGATACGCAGTATTTT. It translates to CASSSRQGNTDTQYF.